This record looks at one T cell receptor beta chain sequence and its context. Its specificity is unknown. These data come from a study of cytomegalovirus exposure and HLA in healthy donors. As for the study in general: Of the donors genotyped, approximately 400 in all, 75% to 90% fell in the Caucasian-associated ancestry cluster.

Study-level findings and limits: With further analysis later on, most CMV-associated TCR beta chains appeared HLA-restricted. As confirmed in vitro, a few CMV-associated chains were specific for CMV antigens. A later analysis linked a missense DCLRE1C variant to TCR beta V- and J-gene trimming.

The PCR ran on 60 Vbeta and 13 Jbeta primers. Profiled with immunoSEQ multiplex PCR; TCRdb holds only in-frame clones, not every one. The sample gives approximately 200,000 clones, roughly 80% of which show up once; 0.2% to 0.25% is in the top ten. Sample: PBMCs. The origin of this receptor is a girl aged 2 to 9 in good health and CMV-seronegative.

DNA of the CDR3: TGCGCCAGCAGCCACCTCGGAACCAGGGTACCCACCGGGGAGCTGTTTTTT. It encodes CASSHLGTRVPTGELFF. This chain connects TRBV4-1 to TRBJ2-2; D may be TRBD1 (5 bases). The V gene lost 3 bases and the J gene lost 4 bases, with 18 bases spanning the gap. There are 17 residues in the CDR3. In germline, CDR1 is MGHRA, CDR2 YSYEKL.